Each of the 19 T cell receptor beta chains below was sequenced from the same sample in a study of blood T cell repertoires in COVID-19. Using immunoSEQ multiplex PCR, the repertoire was profiled, and TCRdb retains in-frame clones only, with some absent. The table records about 140,000 clones, around nine tenths of them present only once. Material: peripheral blood. The receptors originated from a middle-aged woman with acute or convalescent COVID-19.

CDR3 sequence (DNA): TGTGCCAGCTCTAAAGAGTGGTACGAGCAGTACTTC. As protein: CASSKEWYEQYF. The chain is built from TRBV18 and TRBJ2-7; D gene unclear. The germline V gene encodes CDR1 KGHSH and CDR2 LQKENI. This CDR3 is built from 12 residues. V lost 6 bases and J 4 bases, leaving 10 bases between the germline ends.

V gene TRBV24-1 combines with J gene TRBJ2-2; D is uncertain. Trimming pared 11 bases from V and 1 base from J, leaving 10 bases between. Germline CDR1 and CDR2: KGHDR and SFDVKD. This CDR3 spans 13 amino acids. CDR3 nucleotides: TGTGCCATCCAGGAACAGAACACCGGGGAGCTGTTTTTT. It codes for CAIQEQNTGELFF.

J is TRBJ1-1 and V is TRBV6-5, with a tentative D call TRBD1 (5 bases). CDR1 and CDR2 (germline): MNHEY, SVGAGI. V gave up 5 bases and J gave up 8 bases, with 15 bases separating them. CDR3 length: 13 amino acids. The chain's CDR3 is CASSTRHRPEAFF. CDR3 DNA: TGTGCCAGCAGTACCCGACACAGGCCCGAAGCTTTCTTT.

In its sample, this clone was seen once. The chain combines TRBV4-3 with TRBJ2-7, with a weak D call TRBD1 (6 bases). This CDR3 is built from 16 residues. V was cut by 3 bases and J by 3 bases, with 18 bases left in between. Per germline, CDR1 LGHNA and CDR2 YSLEER. In DNA form, the CDR3 reads TGCGCCAGCAGCCACACTGTGGAGACAGGCTACTACGAGCAGTACTTC. Its translation is CASSHTVETGYYEQYF.

In this sample, this clone turned up once. This sequence joins TRBV28 and TRBJ1-3, with TRBD1 matching over 7 bases. The CDR3 contains 16 residues. Germline lookup yields CDR1 MDHEN and CDR2 SYDVKM. With V trimmed by 4 bases and J by 0 bases, 6 bases remained unmatched. For the CDR3, the DNA is TGTGCCAGCAGTTCCACCGGGACAGTCTCTGGAAACACCATATATTTT. Protein sequence: CASSSTGTVSGNTIYF.

V gene TRBV24-1 combines with J gene TRBJ1-6, with D uncertain. From germline, CDR1 is KGHDR and CDR2 SFDVKD. The V end was cut by 3 bases, the J end by 8 bases, with 22 bases between. The CDR3 has 18 residues. The CDR3 DNA reads as TGTGCCACCAGTGATCCCCACGTGAGATCGATACGAGATTCACCCCTCCACTTT. Its translation: CATSDPHVRSIRDSPLHF.

V and J are TRBV6-5 and TRBJ2-5, with 8 positions matching TRBD1. Trimming took 4 bases from V and 0 from J; bases not matched to a gene: 1. The length of the CDR3 is 14 residues. Germline CDR1 MNHEY, CDR2 SVGAGI. CDR3 bases: TGTGCCAGCAGTTGGACAGGGTACCAAGAGACCCAGTACTTC. Its protein product is CASSWTGYQETQYF.

The V call is TRBV3-1 (or the pseudogene TRBV3-2), the J call TRBJ2-5; tentative D call: TRBD2 (6 bases). The CDR3 length is 17 residues. Germline values: CDR1 LGHDT, CDR2 YNNKEL (reference sequence). The V and J ends lost 0 bases and 5 bases respectively, with 19 bases between them. The CDR3 coding sequence is TGTGCCAGCAGCCAAGATCGGGCTACCACGGGAGTGGAGACCCAGTACTTC. This sequence encodes CASSQDRATTGVETQYF.

V gene TRBV7-3 combines with J gene TRBJ2-2; 7 nucleotides line up with TRBD2. V lost 4 bases to trimming and J lost 5 bases; unmatched junction nucleotides: 7. The length of the CDR3 is 15 residues. In germline, CDR1 is SGHTA, CDR2 FQGTGA. CDR3 amino acids: CASSSGLGRTGELFF. The CDR3 DNA follows: TGTGCCAGCAGCTCTGGACTAGGGAGGACCGGGGAGCTGTTTTTT.

The chain has TRBV6-5 and TRBJ1-1, with 7 bases aligning to TRBD1. Germline CDR1 reads MNHEY; CDR2 reads SVGAGI. Germline trimming cut 7 bases from V and 2 bases from J; bases unmatched to any gene: 4. CDR3 length equals 13 residues. The CDR3 reads CASTDRLNTEAFF. Here the CDR3 DNA reads TGTGCCAGCACGGACAGGCTCAACACTGAAGCTTTCTTT.

The CDR3 DNA reads TGTGCCAGCAGTTACAAGAGCAGGGCCTCCCAGCATTTT. It translates to CASSYKSRASQHF. V and J are TRBV6-5 and TRBJ1-5; tentatively, D is TRBD1 (5 bases). Germline V gene lookup returns CDR1 MNHEY and CDR2 SVGAGI. Trimming pared 2 bases from V and 11 bases from J, leaving 13 bases between. CDR3 length: 13 residues.

The rearrangement joins TRBV10-2 to TRBJ1-5, with TRBD1 as a possible D gene (5 bases). The CDR3 is made up of 14 amino acids. Trimming stripped 1 base from V and 4 bases from J, with 8 bases between. Germline V gene data show CDR1 as WSHSY and CDR2 as SAAADI. The CDR3 region is CASSEWQGNQPQHF. The CDR3 coding sequence is TGCGCCAGCAGTGAGTGGCAGGGAAATCAGCCCCAGCATTTT.

The V and J genes are TRBV11-2 and TRBJ1-4; 11 bases fit TRBD1. Germline V gene data show CDR1 as SGHAT and CDR2 as FQNNGV. The CDR3 totals 16 residues. With V trimmed by 1 base and J by 4 bases, 2 bases remained unmatched. The CDR3 region is CASSLGDRGGNEKLFF. CDR3 nucleotides: TGTGCCAGCAGCTTAGGGGACAGGGGGGGTAATGAAAAACTGTTTTTT.

The genes are TRBV28 and TRBJ2-1, with TRBD1 as a possible D gene (5 bases). Germline CDR1 is MDHEN and CDR2 is SYDVKM. The CDR3 contains 16 residues. V lost 4 bases and J lost 4, with 17 bases in between. The chain's CDR3 is CASSSGSSTAYNEQFF. The CDR3 nucleotides read TGTGCCAGCAGTTCCGGCTCATCGACAGCGTACAATGAGCAGTTCTTC.

The chain recombines TRBV5-1 with TRBJ2-5; weak D call: TRBD1 (7 bases). This CDR3 is built from 15 residues. Trimming left V 4 bases short and J 2 bases short, with 15 bases between. Germline values: CDR1 SGHRS, CDR2 YFSETQ. The CDR3 region is CASSPQGGRQETQYF. CDR3 coding DNA: TGCGCCAGCAGCCCTCAGGGGGGTAGGCAAGAGACCCAGTACTTC.

The chain couples TRBV4-2 to TRBJ2-7; D possibly corresponds to TRBD1 (5 bases). The V gene lost 4 bases and the J gene lost 5 bases, with 15 bases spanning the gap. CDR1 and CDR2 from the germline V gene are LGHNA and YNFKEQ. The CDR3 sequence is 14 residues long. DNA of the CDR3: TGTGCCAGCAGCCTCAGGCAGGGAAGGGACGAGCAGTACTTC. This encodes CASSLRQGRDEQYF.

The V call is TRBV27, the J call TRBJ1-1, with TRBD1 identical over 9 bases. V shed 5 bases, J shed 1 base, and the junction held 5 bases outside the gene matches. The CDR3 extends over 15 amino acids. CDR1 and CDR2 from the germline V gene are MNHEY and SMNVEV (reference sequence). The CDR3 DNA follows: TGTGCCAGCAGTCATAACAGGGGGCAGAACACTGAAGCTTTCTTT. Its translation: CASSHNRGQNTEAFF.

J is TRBJ2-3 and V is TRBV4-3; no reliable D call. Trimming cost V 0 bases and J 2 bases, with 9 bases left between them. Germline V gene lookup returns CDR1 LGHNA and CDR2 YSLEER. This CDR3 contains 15 residues. CDR3 sequence reads: CASSQDVGSTDTQYF. CDR3 nucleotide sequence: TGCGCCAGCAGCCAAGATGTGGGCTCCACAGATACGCAGTATTTT.

This chain uses TRBV5-6 with TRBJ1-5, with 7 nucleotides matching TRBD1. CDR3 length: 14 amino acids. V lost 3 bases, J lost 5 bases, and 5 bases stayed unmatched. CDR1 and CDR2 from the germline V gene are SGHDT and YYEEEE. The CDR3 spells CASSSGQWDQPQHF. The CDR3 DNA is TGTGCCAGCAGCTCGGGACAGTGGGATCAGCCCCAGCATTTT.